These 21 T cell receptor beta chains share one sample of origin, sequenced in a study of vaccination and CD4 T cells after COVID-19. The treatment was: 10-day PBMC culture with coronavirus spike peptide pools or control peptides (ViraFEST assay). Their antigens are not known. Sequence data for DNA of cultured CD4+ T cells were generated by the Oncomine TCR Beta short-read assay. TCRdb reprocessed the PCR reads via MiXCR and lists one record per CDR3 protein. The table includes about 20,000 distinct CDR3 sequences, more than 30% detected once. This specimen consisted of CD4+ T cells from blood, cultured in vitro, obtained before SARS-CoV-2 vaccination. Receptor source: a human donor who received a COVID-19 vaccine.

The V gene is TRBV21-1, the J gene TRBJ1-2; TRBD1, as called in the table, went unchecked against the DNA. TRBV21-1 is a pseudogene segment. The CDR3 has 18 amino acids. CDR3 nucleotide sequence: TGTGCCAGCAGCAAAATTACAACCAGGACACAAAAAGGGTATGGCTACACCTTC. This codes for CASSKITTRTQKGYGYTF.

This clonotype appeared once. The chain links TRBV27 to TRBJ2-7; 7 bases match TRBD1. From germline, CDR1 is MNHEY and CDR2 SMNVEV (reference sequence). The CDR3 contains 15 residues. Trimming took 0 bases from V and 4 from J; bases not matched to a gene: 6. The CDR3 DNA follows: TGTGCCAGCAGTTTATCAGGGGGCTTACGTTACGAGCAGTACTTC. Its translation is CASSLSGGLRYEQYF.

J is TRBJ2-1 and V is TRBV7-2; 9 bases are shared with TRBD1. Trimming cost V 0 bases and J 6 bases; bases outside gene matches: 3. The CDR3 is 15 residues long. Germline values: CDR1 SGHTA, CDR2 FQGNSA. The CDR3 region is CASSLALTGGNEQFF. The CDR3 DNA sequence: TGTGCCAGCAGCTTAGCCTTGACAGGGGGCAATGAGCAGTTCTTC.

The rearrangement links TRBV12-3 or TRBV12-4 to TRBJ2-3; tentative D call: TRBD1 (8 bases). This CDR3 has 15 residues. V gave up 7 bases and J gave up 3 bases, with 17 bases separating them. CDR3 protein: CASNQQGGGTDTQYF. The CDR3 nucleotides are TGTGCCAGCAACCAACAGGGGGGGGGGACAGATACGCAGTATTTT.

The chain recombines TRBV7-8 with TRBJ2-5, with 13 nucleotides matching TRBD2. Germline V CDR1 and CDR2: SGHVS, FQNEAQ. This CDR3 region has 19 residues. V shed 5 bases and J 6 bases; nucleotides not matched to a gene: 18. The CDR3 loop is CASSMTGTSGAEVPKTQYF. CDR3 nucleotide sequence: TGTGCCAGCAGCATGACCGGGACTAGCGGGGCCGAAGTTCCGAAGACCCAGTACTTC.

The table lists this clonotype with a few counts. V is TRBV19 and J is TRBJ1-1; D might be TRBD1 (6 bases). Trimming took 7 bases from V and 0 from J, leaving 15 bases between them. The CDR3 has 15 residues. Germline values: CDR1 LNHDA, CDR2 SQIVND (reference sequence). The CDR3 bases are TGTGCCAGTATCTGGACAGCCGAATTGAACACTGAAGCTTTCTTT. As protein: CASIWTAELNTEAFF.

This rearrangement joins TRBV25-1 to TRBJ1-1; the D is unclear. The CDR3 totals 16 residues. CDR1 and CDR2 from the germline V gene are MGHDK and SYGVNS. Trimming removed 2 bases from V and 7 bases from J, with 20 bases in between. CDR3 DNA sequence: TGTGCCAGCAGTGAAAGTTTTGGTGGCAGGCGATTTGAAGCTTTCTTT. This codes for CASSESFGGRRFEAFF.

In nucleotides, the CDR3 is TGTGCCATCGGCCCCGGGGCACTCTCTGGGGCCAACGTCCTGACTTTC. As protein: CAIGPGALSGANVLTF. The V and J genes are TRBV10-3 and TRBJ2-6; D may be TRBD1 or TRBD2 (5 bases each). The CDR3 runs to 16 residues. With 8 bases removed from V and 0 bases from J, the gap between germline ends came to 14 bases. From germline, CDR1 is ENHRY and CDR2 SYGVKD.

This clonotype occurred a few times. The chain recombines TRBV6-2 or TRBV6-3 with TRBJ1-2; D is uncertain. V was pared by 4 bases and J by 8 bases, with 14 bases between. The CDR3 length is 13 residues. Germline loops: CDR1 MNHEY, CDR2 SVGEGT. CDR3 DNA: TGTGCCAGCAGTTCGCCGGGCCTGGAGGGCTACACCTTC. Translating gives CASSSPGLEGYTF.

This clonotype has only a few counts. The rearrangement uses TRBV6-1 and TRBJ1-1; D may be TRBD1 (6 bases). The CDR3 is 13 amino acids. V shed 6 bases and J shed 2 bases, with 10 bases lying between them. Germline loops: CDR1 MNHNS, CDR2 SASEGT. In DNA form, the CDR3 reads TGTGCCAGCAGATGGGACACTAACACTGAAGCTTTCTTT. Translating it yields CASRWDTNTEAFF.

The genes are TRBV27 and TRBJ1-5; D is unresolved. Looked up from germline, CDR1 is MNHEY and CDR2 is SMNVEV (reference sequence). Trimming cost V 3 bases and J 3 bases, with 6 bases left between them. The length of the CDR3 is 13 residues. CDR3 protein: CASSLYNNQPQHF. The CDR3 DNA is TGTGCCAGCAGTTTGTATAACAATCAGCCCCAGCATTTT.

The DNA of the CDR3 is TGCGCCAGCAGTGAGGACGCAGGGGGCCGAGAGACCCAGTACTTC. Translating gives CASSEDAGGRETQYF. The chain carries TRBV10-1 and TRBJ2-5; 8 nucleotides align to TRBD1. After removal of 2 bases from V and 4 bases from J, the junction contained 6 bases not matched to a gene. CDR1 is WNHNN, CDR2 SYGVQD, per germline (reference sequence). The CDR3 consists of 15 residues.

This clonotype came up a few times. The chain couples TRBV30 to TRBJ2-5; TRBD1 agrees at 10 bases. From germline, CDR1 is GTSNPN and CDR2 SVGIG (reference sequence). This CDR3 contains 16 residues. Unmatched junction bases numbered 12, after V lost 4 bases and J lost 4 bases. In DNA form, the CDR3 reads TGTGCCTGGACTCGGACAGGGGGTGGGGGGGGAGAGACCCAGTACTTC. It codes for CAWTRTGGGGGETQYF.

The J gene is TRBJ1-5, the V gene TRBV6-1; D possibly corresponds to TRBD1 (6 bases). The CDR3 totals 17 residues. Trimming pared 7 bases from V and 5 bases from J, leaving 24 bases between. Germline V gives CDR1 MNHNS, CDR2 SASEGT. CDR3 in DNA: TGTGCCAGCAATTCAGACGGGAGGACAGCCCATTATCAGCCCCAGCATTTT. It yields the protein CASNSDGRTAHYQPQHF.

The chain has TRBV9 and TRBJ2-7; perhaps D is TRBD1 or TRBD2 (5 bases each). Germline CDR1 reads SGDLS; CDR2 reads YYNGEE. CDR3 length: 16 residues. V shed 4 bases and J shed 6 bases, with 23 bases lying between them. In DNA, the CDR3 is TGTGCCAGCAGCCACGGAGAGGGGACGGTTCGGTCCGAGCAGTACTTC. Its protein product is CASSHGEGTVRSEQYF.

The genes are TRBV27 and TRBJ1-1; tentative D call: TRBD1 (5 bases). There are 14 residues in the CDR3. Germline lookup yields CDR1 MNHEY and CDR2 SMNVEV (reference sequence). With 5 bases removed from V and 0 bases from J, the gap between germline ends came to 10 bases. CDR3 bases: TGTGCCAGCAGTCTAACAGGCTTGAACACTGAAGCTTTCTTT. This translates into CASSLTGLNTEAFF.

A single count supports this clonotype. This CDR3 reads CAIYIGVGNTIYF. The CDR3 DNA reads TGTGCCATCTATATTGGGGTGGGAAACACCATATATTTT. This sequence joins TRBV6-1 and TRBJ1-3; D is uncertain. V was clipped by 10 bases and J by 4 bases, with 14 bases between them. From germline, CDR1 is MNHNS and CDR2 SASEGT. CDR3 size: 13 residues.

The chain has TRBV3-1 and TRBJ2-7; 8 positions agree with TRBD1. Germline V gene data show CDR1 as LGHDT and CDR2 as YNNKEL (reference sequence). The CDR3 runs 15 residues. The junction had 17 bases not matched to a gene; V was cut back by 4 bases and J by 12 bases. The CDR3 DNA is TGTGCCAGCAGCCCCCATGGACAGGGCCCCTCCCCGGCGTACTTC. This encodes CASSPHGQGPSPAYF.

V is TRBV9 and J is TRBJ2-3; 7 nucleotides agree with TRBD2. CDR1 and CDR2 from the germline V gene are SGDLS and YYNGEE. V lost 5 bases, J lost 0 bases, and 15 bases stayed unmatched. This CDR3 comprises 18 residues. This CDR3 reads CASSPKIGGGISTDTQYF. The DNA of the CDR3 is TGTGCCAGCAGTCCTAAGATTGGGGGGGGTATTAGCACAGATACGCAGTATTTT.

This clonotype was counted between two and nine times. The rearrangement links TRBV6-2 or TRBV6-3 to TRBJ2-3; possible D gene TRBD1, 6 bases. This CDR3 is built from 14 residues. Germline CDR1 MNHEY, CDR2 SVGEGT. Trimming removed 6 bases at V and 0 bases at J, with 10 bases between. Here the CDR3 DNA reads TGTGCCAGCAGCGACAGGACTAGCACAGATACGCAGTATTTT. This encodes CASSDRTSTDTQYF.

This chain connects TRBV30 to TRBJ2-1; TRBD2 matches at 9 bases. After removal of 3 bases from V and 6 bases from J, the junction contained 9 bases not matched to a gene. Germline loops: CDR1 GTSNPN, CDR2 SVGIG (reference sequence). CDR3 size: 15 residues. CDR3 region: CAWSVSSGGINEQFF. CDR3 bases: TGTGCCTGGAGCGTTTCGAGCGGGGGGATCAATGAGCAGTTCTTC.